This is a list of T cell receptor beta chains from one sample in a study of T-cell memory formation after mild COVID-19. Each CDR3 protein gets one entry after TCRdb re-called the 5' RACE reads with MiXCR. The table records roughly 620,000 distinct CDR3 sequences, about a sixth of them present only once. The sequenced material came from PBMCs or a T cell subset sorted from them (not recorded which). The receptors shown here come from an adult woman who had mild COVID-19 (a few samples of this study predate the infection). Cell type and time point are not known. The CDR3 runs from the conserved cysteine through the conserved F or W. A D gene is named only where the DNA matches it firmly. Size is stated for part of the rows, as once, few or many counts, or as a class when the clone is expanded.

D gene	V gene	clone size	J gene	CDR3 protein	CDR3 DNA
TRBD2	TRBV5-1	.	TRBJ2-1	CASSWGETSGSFRVFF	TGCGCCAGCAGCTGGGGGGAGACTAGCGGGAGCTTCCGGGTGTTCTTC
.	TRBV6-1	.	TRBJ2-2	CASSRISPGDTGELFF	TGTGCCAGCAGTCGAATATCACCGGGGGACACCGGGGAGCTGTTTTTT
TRBD1	TRBV7-6	few	TRBJ1-4	CASSFQGEDEKLFF	TGTGCCAGCAGCTTTCAGGGGGAGGATGAAAAACTGTTTTTT
TRBD1	TRBV4-1	.	TRBJ2-1	CATGDRVSNEQFF	TGCGCCACCGGGGACAGGGTGAGCAATGAGCAGTTCTTC
TRBD2	TRBV2	few	TRBJ2-1	CASPGLASRAGEGGEQFF	TGTGCCAGCCCCGGTTTGGCGTCCCGGGCGGGAGAAGGCGGTGAGCAGTTCTTC
.	TRBV6-5	few	TRBJ2-3	CASQLRRATDTQYF	TGTGCCAGCCAGCTCCGGAGGGCCACAGATACGCAGTATTTT
.	TRBV2	.	TRBJ1-5	CASSERQSWQPQHF	TGTGCCAGCAGTGAGCGACAGTCTTGGCAGCCCCAGCATTTT
.	TRBV7-2	few	TRBJ1-6	CASSLSATPNSPLHF	TGTGCCAGCAGCTTATCCGCGACGCCAAATTCACCCCTCCACTTT
.	TRBV7-2	.	TRBJ2-7	CASSPLMGSYEQYF	TGTGCCAGCAGTCCACTGATGGGCTCCTACGAGCAGTACTTC
TRBD1	TRBV15	few	TRBJ2-3	CATRPRDRVEDTQYF	TGTGCCACCAGACCCCGGGACAGGGTTGAAGATACGCAGTATTTT
TRBD2	TRBV2	.	TRBJ2-7	CASRVSGRPYEQYF	TGTGCCAGCAGGGTAAGCGGGAGGCCCTACGAGCAGTACTTC
.	TRBV6-5	.	TRBJ1-1	CASSPVAGDTEAFF	TGTGCCAGCAGCCCCGTTGCCGGGGACACTGAAGCTTTCTTT
TRBD2	TRBV30	.	TRBJ2-5	CAWSEGGLAGVETQYF	TGTGCCTGGAGTGAGGGAGGATTAGCGGGAGTAGAGACCCAGTACTTC
TRBD1	TRBV5-1	few	TRBJ2-2	CASSQDRAATGELFF	TGCGCCAGCAGCCAAGACAGGGCCGCCACCGGGGAGCTGTTTTTT
.	TRBV18	few	TRBJ1-1	CASSPQGEAFF	TGTGCCAGCTCACCTCAGGGAGAAGCTTTCTTT
.	TRBV12-3/TRBV12-4	few	TRBJ2-1	CASTWGRNRDEQFF	TGTGCCAGCACCTGGGGCCGGAATAGGGATGAGCAGTTCTTC
.	TRBV6-5	few	TRBJ2-6	CASSSHRRSSGANVLTF	TGTGCCAGCAGTTCCCACCGCAGGAGTTCAGGGGCCAACGTCCTGACTTTC
.	TRBV21-1	many	TRBJ2-2	CASSKFGARGGELFF	TGTGCCAGCAGCAAATTTGGGGCGCGGGGCGGGGAGCTGTTTTTT
TRBD2	TRBV4-2	few	TRBJ2-1	CASSQDGSRLAGGKQFF	TGTGCCAGCAGCCAAGATGGGTCGAGACTAGCGGGAGGAAAGCAGTTCTTC
.	TRBV6-1	.	TRBJ1-6	CASKTKAQGTVTQF	TGTGCCAGCAAAACAAAAGCTCAAGGGACGGTAACTCAATTT
TRBD1	TRBV10-3	few	TRBJ1-2	CAINVGQVDADYGYTF	TGTGCCATCAATGTAGGACAGGTGGATGCGGACTATGGCTACACCTTC
.	TRBV20-1	.	TRBJ1-2	CSASWGGSYGYTF	TGCAGTGCTAGTTGGGGCGGCAGCTATGGCTACACCTTC
.	TRBV12-5	few	TRBJ2-7	CASGLAGPSYEQYF	TGTGCTAGTGGTTTGGCCGGACCTTCCTACGAGCAGTACTTC
TRBD2	TRBV29-1	few	TRBJ2-3	CSATSGAQGSTDTQYF	TGCAGCGCCACGAGCGGGGCGCAGGGTAGCACAGATACGCAGTATTTT
TRBD1	TRBV6-1	few	TRBJ2-1	CASRQGWQGVGEQFF	TGTGCCAGCAGGCAAGGATGGCAGGGGGTCGGGGAGCAGTTCTTC
.	TRBV19	.	TRBJ1-4	CASRTENNEKLFF	TGTGCCAGCAGGACTGAGAATAATGAAAAACTGTTTTTT
TRBD2	TRBV7-9	.	TRBJ2-1	CASSSAPGLARNEQFF	TGTGCCAGCAGCTCCGCACCGGGACTAGCGAGGAATGAGCAGTTCTTC
TRBD1	TRBV30	.	TRBJ2-1	CAWSAGTGNEQFF	TGTGCCTGGAGTGCAGGGACAGGGAATGAGCAGTTCTTC
.	TRBV9	few	TRBJ2-1	CASSNPSGYNEQFF	TGTGCCAGCAGCAACCCTAGTGGGTACAATGAGCAGTTCTTC
TRBD1	TRBV20-1	many	TRBJ1-2	CSAITQGSGGGYTF	TGCAGTGCTATTACACAGGGGAGCGGCGGCGGCTACACCTTC
.	TRBV5-1	few	TRBJ2-5	CASSFSGLSQETQYF	TGCGCCAGCAGCTTTTCAGGACTGAGCCAAGAGACCCAGTACTTC
.	TRBV5-1	.	TRBJ1-6	CASSLEDGGGLNSPLHF	TGCGCCAGCAGCTTGGAGGACGGAGGGGGACTAAATTCACCCCTCCACTTT
.	TRBV5-6	once	TRBJ2-3	CASSLVPDRDTDTQYF	TGTGCCAGCAGCTTGGTACCGGACAGAGACACAGATACGCAGTATTTT